What follows are 25 T cell receptor beta chains derived from one specimen sequenced in a study of blood T cell repertoires in COVID-19. Data came from immunoSEQ multiplex PCR; TCRdb stores just in-frame clones and leaves some out. The data hold over 55,000 clones, with about nine tenths observed a single time. Sequencing was carried out using peripheral blood. The receptors derive from a man in his 60s with acute or convalescent COVID-19.

The V and J genes are TRBV28 and TRBJ1-2; possible D gene TRBD1, 6 bases. Trimming pared 6 bases from V and 0 bases from J, leaving 20 bases between. Per the germline V gene, CDR1 is MDHEN and CDR2 is SYDVKM. This CDR3 is built from 17 residues. CDR3 sequence reads: CASRDERGGNSNYGYTF. CDR3 nucleotide sequence: TGTGCCAGCAGGGACGAGAGGGGGGGGAACTCTAACTATGGCTACACCTTC.

The chain has TRBV10-3 and TRBJ2-7; 8 bases agree with TRBD1. This CDR3 is built from 13 residues. Germline V gene lookup returns CDR1 ENHRY and CDR2 SYGVKD. The V and J ends lost 8 bases and 5 bases, in that order; junction bases with no gene match: 8. This CDR3 is CAIQDRVSDEQYF. CDR3 DNA sequence: TGTGCCATCCAGGACAGGGTATCTGACGAGCAGTACTTC.

The J gene is TRBJ2-7, the V gene TRBV3-1 (or the pseudogene TRBV3-2); 13 nucleotides agree with TRBD2. The CDR3 covers 16 residues. The V gene's germline CDR1 is LGHDT and CDR2 YNNKEL (reference sequence). J gave up 4 bases and V 8 bases, and 11 bases lay outside the gene matches. The CDR3 sequence is CASGNSGTSGIYEQYF. In DNA, the CDR3 is TGTGCCAGCGGAAATTCCGGGACTAGCGGGATTTACGAGCAGTACTTC.

The chain uses TRBV7-3 and TRBJ2-1; 8 bases align to TRBD1. This CDR3 comprises 15 residues. Germline assignment: CDR1 SGHTA and CDR2 FQGTGA. The junction had 8 bases not matched to a gene; V was cut back by 2 bases and J by 8 bases. This CDR3 reads CASSLAGGKRDEQFF. The DNA of the CDR3 is TGTGCCAGCAGCTTAGCAGGGGGCAAAAGGGATGAGCAGTTCTTC. Combining the CDR3 with reference TRBV7-3 and TRBJ2-1 gives the whole variable domain GAGVSQTPSNKVTEKGKYVELRCDPISGHTALYWYRQSLGQGPEFLIYFQGTGAADDSGLPNDRFFAVRPEGSVSTLKIQRTERGDSAVYLCASSLAGGKRDEQFFGPGTRLTVL.

This chain joins TRBV11-2 and TRBJ2-7; TRBD1 matches at 7 bases. The V and J ends lost 3 bases and 5 bases, in that order; junction bases with no gene match: 7. CDR1 and CDR2 from the germline V gene are SGHAT and FQNNGV. The CDR3 is 14 residues long. The CDR3 nucleotides read TGTGCCAGCAGCTTTCATCGACAGGGCAACGAGCAGTACTTC. Its translation is CASSFHRQGNEQYF. Looking up the rest from reference TRBV11-2 and TRBJ2-7 gives the full variable domain: EAGVAQSPRYKIIEKRQSVAFWCNPISGHATLYWYQQILGQGPKLLIQFQNNGVVDDSQLPKDRFSAERLKGVDSTLKIQPAKLEDSAVYLCASSFHRQGNEQYFGPGTRLTVT.

This sequence joins TRBV4-3 and TRBJ2-2, with a possible D match to TRBD2 (5 bases). Deletions cut 0 bases from V and 1 base from J, with 15 bases between. The CDR3 has 18 residues. Germline V gene sequence: CDR1 LGHNA, CDR2 YSLEER. The CDR3 loop reads CASSQDRSSGQNTGELFF. The CDR3 DNA sequence: TGCGCCAGCAGCCAAGATCGTAGCAGCGGCCAGAACACCGGGGAGCTGTTTTTT.

In DNA form, the CDR3 reads TGTGCCAGCAGCGTGACAGGGGGATCTGGAAACACCATATATTTT. Translated, it gives CASSVTGGSGNTIYF. This chain links TRBV11-3 with TRBJ1-3; 9 positions agree with TRBD1. Germline trimming cut 5 bases from V and 1 base from J; bases unmatched to any gene: 3. CDR3 length: 15 amino acids. From germline, CDR1 is SGHNT and CDR2 YENEEA.

The rearrangement joins TRBV6-6 to TRBJ1-1; D gene unclear. Looked up from germline, CDR1 is MNHNY and CDR2 is SVGAGI (reference sequence). The CDR3 sequence is 14 residues long. The V end lost 7 bases, the J end lost 1 base, and 13 bases lay between the germline ends. The CDR3 protein is CASTPPGRNTEAFF. DNA of the CDR3: TGTGCCAGCACCCCCCCGGGGAGGAACACTGAAGCTTTCTTT.

V gene TRBV18 combines with J gene TRBJ1-5, with a possible D match to TRBD1 (6 bases). The CDR3 is 15 residues long. Germline CDR1 is KGHSH and CDR2 is LQKENI. V lost 3 bases to trimming and J lost 7 bases, with 16 bases between them. DNA for the CDR3: TGTGCCAGCTCACCCACTGAGGGGGTAAGGCAGCCCCAGCATTTT. It codes for CASSPTEGVRQPQHF.

The rearrangement links TRBV7-3 to TRBJ2-1; 7 bases align to TRBD2. V was clipped by 0 bases and J by 12 bases; unmatched bases: 14. The CDR3 extends over 16 amino acids. Germline CDR1 is SGHTA and CDR2 is FQGTGA. CDR3 in DNA: TGTGCCAGCAGCTTAACCGGCGGGAGAGAGGCCCTAGGGCAGTTCTTC. This sequence encodes CASSLTGGREALGQFF.

The J gene is TRBJ2-5, the V gene TRBV19, with 7 nucleotides matching TRBD2. Germline V gives CDR1 LNHDA, CDR2 SQIVND (reference sequence). The V gene end was trimmed by 10 bases and the J gene end by 2 bases; junction bases not matched to a gene: 7. This CDR3 comprises 13 residues. The CDR3 reads CATRLAGQETQYF. The CDR3 DNA follows: TGTGCCACAAGACTAGCCGGACAAGAGACCCAGTACTTC. Full variable domain (rest looked up from reference TRBV19 and TRBJ2-5): DGGITQSPKYLFRKEGQNVTLSCEQNLNHDAMYWYRQDPGQGLRLIYYSQIVNDFQKGDIAEGYSVSREKKESFPLTVTSAQKNPTAFYLCATRLAGQETQYFGPGTRLLVL.

This clone was seen once. V usage is TRBV7-2 and J usage is TRBJ1-2; D is perhaps TRBD1 (5 bases). The CDR3 runs to 14 residues. Germline V gives CDR1 SGHTA, CDR2 FQGNSA. The germline V and J ends were trimmed by 6 bases and 4 bases, with 15 bases remaining between them. CDR3 coding DNA: TGTGCCAGCAGGGCTGGAGGGCAGGGCTATGGCTACACCTTC. It codes for CASRAGGQGYGYTF.

The chain has TRBV9 and TRBJ2-1; TRBD2 matches 9 bases. The CDR3 spans 18 residues. Looked up from germline, CDR1 is SGDLS and CDR2 is YYNGEE. The V and J ends lost 0 bases and 9 bases, in that order; junction bases with no gene match: 16. The CDR3, as DNA: TGTGCCAGCAGCGTAGGTGTTGCGGGAGGGCCCAACACCGTTGAGCAGTTCTTC. This encodes CASSVGVAGGPNTVEQFF.

The rearrangement links TRBV19 to TRBJ1-3, with 8 bases matching TRBD1. CDR3 size: 16 residues. Trimming at V came to 4 bases and at J to 3 bases, leaving 8 bases not matched to a gene. Germline V gives CDR1 LNHDA, CDR2 SQIVND (reference sequence). As DNA, the CDR3 is TGTGCCAGTAGTACGCCCGGACAGGGAGGTGGAAACACCATATATTTT. Its protein is CASSTPGQGGGNTIYF. The full variable domain, rest sourced from reference TRBV19 and TRBJ1-3, is DGGITQSPKYLFRKEGQNVTLSCEQNLNHDAMYWYRQDPGQGLRLIYYSQIVNDFQKGDIAEGYSVSREKKESFPLTVTSAQKNPTAFYLCASSTPGQGGGNTIYFGEGSWLTVV.

This chain links TRBV7-3 with TRBJ1-2; TRBD1 aligns across 7 bases. CDR1 and CDR2 (germline): SGHTA, FQGTGA. The CDR3 sequence is 15 residues long. V dropped 4 bases and J dropped 0; count of bases not matched to a gene: 5. The CDR3 sequence: CASSYTGQTNYGYTF. In nucleotides, the CDR3 is TGTGCCAGCAGCTATACGGGACAGACTAACTATGGCTACACCTTC.

The chain carries TRBV7-2 and TRBJ1-1, with 9 bases aligning to TRBD1. V was pared by 0 bases and J by 2 bases, with 4 bases of the junction left unmatched. The CDR3 runs to 16 residues. From germline, CDR1 is SGHTA and CDR2 FQGNSA. CDR3 loop: CASSLAMGQGNTEAFF. The CDR3 DNA is TGTGCCAGCAGCTTAGCAATGGGACAGGGAAACACTGAAGCTTTCTTT.

This chain connects TRBV6-4 to TRBJ2-2; D is undetermined. V was pared by 4 bases and J by 4 bases, with 7 bases between. The germline V gene has CDR1 MRHNA and CDR2 SNTAGT. The length of the CDR3 is 13 residues. The CDR3 sequence: CASSVEITGELFF. Here the CDR3 DNA reads TGTGCCAGCAGTGTTGAGATCACCGGGGAGCTGTTTTTT.

The rearrangement joins TRBV9 to TRBJ2-7; D is perhaps TRBD1 (6 bases). V was trimmed by 6 bases and J by 6 bases, leaving 16 bases between them. Germline CDR1 is SGDLS and CDR2 is YYNGEE. The CDR3 sequence is 13 residues long. CDR3 residues: CASTLGGTGEQYF. The DNA of the CDR3 is TGTGCCAGCACCTTAGGGGGAACGGGCGAGCAGTACTTC. Drawing the rest from reference TRBV9 and TRBJ2-7, the complete variable domain is DSGVTQTPKHLITATGQRVTLRCSPRSGDLSVYWYQQSLDQGLQFLIQYYNGEERAKGNILERFSAQQFPDLHSELNLSSLELGDSALYFCASTLGGTGEQYFGPGTRLTVT.

V gene TRBV19 combines with J gene TRBJ2-2, with TRBD1 identical over 8 bases. V dropped 8 bases and J dropped 4; count of bases not matched to a gene: 6. The CDR3 has 14 amino acids. Germline V lookup: CDR1 LNHDA, CDR2 SQIVND (reference sequence). DNA of the CDR3: TGTGCCAGTTATGACAGGGGCGTCACCGGGGAGCTGTTTTTT. This translates into CASYDRGVTGELFF.

The genes are TRBV6-2 or TRBV6-3 and TRBJ1-5; D not resolved. Germline CDR1 reads MNHEY; CDR2 reads SVGEGT. Trimming took off 2 bases at V and 7 bases at J, with 12 bases between the two ends. The CDR3 is 14 residues long. The CDR3, as DNA: TGTGCCAGCAGTTACGTCCGGGAGGGCCAGCCCCAGCATTTT. This gives the protein CASSYVREGQPQHF.

The chain combines TRBV7-8 with TRBJ2-7; 7 positions agree with TRBD2. CDR1 is SGHVS and CDR2 is FQNEAQ in the germline V gene. The CDR3 runs to 14 residues. The V gene end was trimmed by 5 bases and the J gene end by 2 bases; junction bases not matched to a gene: 6. The CDR3 DNA reads TGTGCCAGCAGCCCCGTAGCGGGTCCCTACGAGCAGTACTTC. Translation gives CASSPVAGPYEQYF.

The chain joins TRBV3-1 (or the pseudogene TRBV3-2) to TRBJ2-3; 7 bases are a match to TRBD2. There are 17 residues in the CDR3. V gave up 4 bases and J gave up 0 bases; unmatched junction bases: 10. Germline CDR1 and CDR2: LGHDT and YNNKEL (reference sequence). As DNA, the CDR3 is TGTGCCAGCAGCCCCCTAGGGGAGCGGGAAAGCACAGATACGCAGTATTTT. Its protein product is CASSPLGERESTDTQYF.

The chain joins TRBV28 to TRBJ2-7; TRBD2 agrees at 15 bases. Germline loops: CDR1 MDHEN, CDR2 SYDVKM. V was pared by 6 bases and J by 4 bases, with 16 bases of the junction left unmatched. The CDR3 extends over 19 amino acids. This chain's CDR3 is CASSPPRGLAGGPGYEQYF. In DNA form, the CDR3 reads TGTGCCAGCAGCCCGCCCCGCGGACTAGCGGGAGGGCCTGGTTACGAGCAGTACTTC.

The gene calls are TRBV11-3 and TRBJ1-1, with 7 bases lining up with TRBD1. In germline, CDR1 is SGHNT, CDR2 YENEEA. CDR3 size: 15 residues. V was clipped by 5 bases and J by 3 bases; unmatched bases: 9. This chain's CDR3 is CASSLTQGKHTEAFF. CDR3 nucleotides: TGTGCCAGCAGCCTCACACAGGGGAAGCACACTGAAGCTTTCTTT.

The chain links TRBV28 to TRBJ1-2, with D perhaps TRBD1 (5 bases). Germline-derived CDR1 and CDR2 are MDHEN and SYDVKM. The V end lost 7 bases, the J end lost 7 bases, and 10 bases lay between the germline ends. CDR3 length: 11 amino acids. The DNA of the CDR3 is TGTGCCAGCAACCCGGGACTTGGCTACACCTTC. Its protein is CASNPGLGYTF.